The sequence of this TCR beta chain was determined in a study of cytomegalovirus exposure and HLA in healthy donors (dated 2017 in TCRdb). For the wider study: According to a later analysis, one platform produced both the 110 or so validation repertoires and the 666 repertoires of the first cohort. To predict cytomegalovirus infection status, the study brought together high-throughput TCR immunosequencing, statistical association of individual TCRs with disease status, and machine learning. In addition to the first cohort of 666 subjects, a separate validation cohort of approximately 120 different subjects was used. The aim of the study was to test whether cataloging public T cell receptors could identify signatures of past pathogen exposure. Points the paper makes about the study in general: Most TCR sequences were observed very rarely across donors, whereas some public TCRs were present in many individuals. In both the original and validation cohorts, the classifier was reported to diagnose cytomegalovirus status with high specificity and sensitivity. Three of the identified cytomegalovirus-associated TCR beta chains were confirmed in vitro to be specific for cytomegalovirus antigens. According to the authors, the approach could potentially be generalized to other disease states and immunological phenotypes. The study gave a list of some 150 TCR beta chains associated with cytomegalovirus. In a later analysis, TCRs clustered in the first cohort were found to also tend to co-occur in the 130 or so validation repertoires, with 94% of cluster scores above 0. A later analysis had no HLA typing for the validation cohort, so co-occurrence there was scored across all 130 or so repertoires.

There are a few counts of this clone. This clone's antigen is unknown. Per-base qualities were not stored, and no clone one base away is much larger. Separate from the roughly 630-subject first cohort, the validation cohort of 95 to 150 subjects was the group to which the donors belonged. The germline V gene provides CDR1 SGDLS and CDR2 YYNGEE. Counted from cysteine to phenylalanine, this CDR3 has 15 amino acids. Only the CDR3 DNA is retained, 45 bases long and in frame from the first base. Trimming costs V 1 base and J 7 bases, and their ends lie 12 bases apart. To prepare the library, the immunoSEQ multiplex PCR assay was applied. On the study's bioinformatics: To diagnose cytomegalovirus status from the catalog of TCR beta chain sequences, a statistical classification framework was built. As stored in TCRdb, this immuneACCESS dataset retains in-frame rearrangements with V and J assigned. A fraction of the clones does not appear; measured against another copy, unresolved V genes explain less than half of the discrepancy, and the remainder lacks a known reason. V and J calls and clone size are those listed in that table; D and trimming were worked out from the DNA. The sample data list some 140,000 clones, and approximately 86% of these were observed just once. About 20% of the sample is held by the ten biggest clonotypes.

The clonotype was recovered from a man younger than 35 in good health and CMV-seropositive. This chain joins TRBV9 to TRBJ1-6; TRBD1 is a weak D gene call, 6 bases matching. Sequenced input: PBMCs. The nucleotide sequence reads TGTGCCAGCAGCGTACAGGGGAAAGAAAATTCACCCCTCCACTTT. Translated, it reads CASSVQGKENSPLHF. Where the CDR3 stops, the reference TRBV9 and TRBJ1-6 genes take over; the full variable domain is DSGVTQTPKHLITATGQRVTLRCSPRSGDLSVYWYQQSLDQGLQFLIQYYNGEERAKGNILERFSAQQFPDLHSELNLSSLELGDSALYFCASSVQGKENSPLHFGNGTRLTVT.